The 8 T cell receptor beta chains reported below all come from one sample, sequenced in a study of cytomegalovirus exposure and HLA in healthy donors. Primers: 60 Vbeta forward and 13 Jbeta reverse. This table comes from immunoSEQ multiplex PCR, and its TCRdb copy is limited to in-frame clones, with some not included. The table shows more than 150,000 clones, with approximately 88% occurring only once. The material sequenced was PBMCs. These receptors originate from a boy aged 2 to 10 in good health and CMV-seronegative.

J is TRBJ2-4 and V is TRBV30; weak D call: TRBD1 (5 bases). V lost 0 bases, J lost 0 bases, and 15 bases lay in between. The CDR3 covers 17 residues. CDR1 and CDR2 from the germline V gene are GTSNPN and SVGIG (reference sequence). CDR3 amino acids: CAWSVRRQHLAKNIQYF. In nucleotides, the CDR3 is TGTGCCTGGAGTGTAAGGCGACAGCATCTAGCCAAAAACATTCAGTACTTC.

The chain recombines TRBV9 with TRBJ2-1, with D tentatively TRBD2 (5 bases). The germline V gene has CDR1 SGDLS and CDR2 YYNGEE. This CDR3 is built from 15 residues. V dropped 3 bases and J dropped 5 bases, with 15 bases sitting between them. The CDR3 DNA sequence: TGTGCCAGCAGCGCAACTAGAGGCCTCAACAATGAGCAGTTCTTC. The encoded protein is CASSATRGLNNEQFF.

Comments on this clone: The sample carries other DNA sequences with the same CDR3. The CDR3 DNA follows: TGTGCCAGCAGTTTCCCCGGGGGGTTCGAGCAGTACTTC. It specifies CASSFPGGFEQYF. The chain couples TRBV27 to TRBJ2-7; 7 bases fit TRBD2. Germline V lookup: CDR1 MNHEY, CDR2 SMNVEV (reference sequence). There are 13 residues in the CDR3. J lost 6 bases, V lost 3 bases, and 5 bases had no gene match.

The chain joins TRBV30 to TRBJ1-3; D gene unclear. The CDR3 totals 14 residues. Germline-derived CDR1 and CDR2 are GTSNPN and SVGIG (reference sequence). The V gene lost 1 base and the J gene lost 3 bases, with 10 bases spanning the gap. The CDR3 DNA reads TGTGCCTGGAGTGCCCGGGGTGGTGGAAACACCATATATTTT. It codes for CAWSARGGGNTIYF.

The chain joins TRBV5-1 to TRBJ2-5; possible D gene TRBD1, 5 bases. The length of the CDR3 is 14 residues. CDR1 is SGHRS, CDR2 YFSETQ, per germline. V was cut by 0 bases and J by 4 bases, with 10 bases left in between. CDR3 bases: TGCGCCAGCAGCTTGGATAGGGGTGGAGAGACCCAGTACTTC. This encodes CASSLDRGGETQYF.

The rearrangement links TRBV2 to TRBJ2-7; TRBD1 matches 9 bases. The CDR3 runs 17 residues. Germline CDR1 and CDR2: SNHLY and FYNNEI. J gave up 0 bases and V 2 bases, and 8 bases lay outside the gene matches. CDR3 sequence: CASSEPTTGGPSYEQYF. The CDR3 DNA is TGTGCCAGCAGTGAACCAACGACAGGGGGACCCTCCTACGAGCAGTACTTC.

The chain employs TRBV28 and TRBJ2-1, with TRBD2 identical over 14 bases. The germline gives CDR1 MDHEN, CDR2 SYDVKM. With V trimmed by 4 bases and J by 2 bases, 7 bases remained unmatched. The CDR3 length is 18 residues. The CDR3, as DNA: TGTGCCAGCAGTTCAGGACTAGCGGGAGGCGGGACCTACAATGAGCAGTTCTTC. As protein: CASSSGLAGGGTYNEQFF. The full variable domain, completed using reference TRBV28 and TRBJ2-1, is DVKVTQSSRYLVKRTGEKVFLECVQDMDHENMFWYRQDPGLGLRLIYFSYDVKMKEKGDIPEGYSVSREKKERFSLILESASTNQTSMYLCASSSGLAGGGTYNEQFFGPGTRLTVL.

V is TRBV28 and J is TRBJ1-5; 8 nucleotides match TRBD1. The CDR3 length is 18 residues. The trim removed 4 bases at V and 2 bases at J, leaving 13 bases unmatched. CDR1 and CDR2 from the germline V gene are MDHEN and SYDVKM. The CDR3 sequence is CASSSSTGGWGGNQPQHF. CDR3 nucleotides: TGTGCCAGCAGTTCCTCTACAGGGGGTTGGGGTGGCAATCAGCCCCAGCATTTT.